Shown below are 5 T cell receptor beta chains from a single sample sequenced in a study of a mutant IDH1 vaccine in newly diagnosed glioma. Time point here: week 35, safety follow-up. Every vaccine dose comprised 300 ug of mutant IDH1 20-mer peptide plus topical imiquimod. The repertoire was sequenced with immunoSEQ multiplex PCR; TCRdb's copy has only in-frame clones and lacks some. Among tens of thousands of clones listed, roughly nine tenths were seen once. These TCRs' antigens remain unknown. Sequenced material: PBMCs, taken from a glioma patient whose treatment included an IDH1 peptide vaccine. The receptors here all came from a man aged 35 to 55 with glioma.

The chain links TRBV9 to TRBJ1-2; TRBD1 is a possible D gene (6 bases). The CDR3 consists of 14 residues. The V gene lost 3 bases and the J gene lost 4 bases, with 13 bases spanning the gap. Germline CDR1 is SGDLS and CDR2 is YYNGEE. CDR3 nucleotides: TGTGCCAGCAGCGAACAGGGTTTCGGCTATGGCTACACCTTC. This codes for CASSEQGFGYGYTF.

This chain uses TRBV4-3 with TRBJ2-1; maybe TRBD2 (6 bases). This CDR3 has 15 residues. Per the germline V gene, CDR1 is LGHNA and CDR2 is YSLEER. V was pared by 1 base and J by 5 bases, with 12 bases between. This CDR3 is CASSQGLAWDNEQFF. CDR3 bases: TGCGCCAGCAGCCAAGGGCTAGCGTGGGACAATGAGCAGTTCTTC.

This chain uses TRBV27 with TRBJ2-7; 7 bases fit TRBD2. This CDR3 is 14 amino acids long. The trim removed 2 bases at V and 4 bases at J, leaving 5 bases unmatched. CDR1 is MNHEY and CDR2 is SMNVEV in the germline V gene (reference sequence). The CDR3, as DNA: TGTGCCAGCAGTTTAGGGAGGGGAGAGTACGAGCAGTACTTC. This codes for CASSLGRGEYEQYF.

The chain combines TRBV18 with TRBJ2-7, with a tentative D call TRBD1 (5 bases). V was clipped by 3 bases and J by 4 bases, with 13 bases between them. The germline gives CDR1 KGHSH, CDR2 LQKENI. This CDR3 spans 14 amino acids. CDR3 region: CASSPQTASYEQYF. The DNA of the CDR3 is TGTGCCAGCTCACCCCAGACAGCCTCTTACGAGCAGTACTTC.

The chain is built from TRBV27 and TRBJ2-1; D is unclear. The germline gives CDR1 MNHEY, CDR2 SMNVEV (reference sequence). This CDR3 region has 16 residues. Trimming took 0 bases from V and 3 from J, leaving 12 bases between them. The CDR3 loop is CASSLSFGRLYNEQFF. CDR3 bases: TGTGCCAGCAGTTTATCTTTTGGACGGCTCTACAATGAGCAGTTCTTC.